These 20 T cell receptor beta chains originate from one sample sequenced in a study of cytomegalovirus exposure and HLA in healthy donors. PCR employed 60 Vbeta and 13 Jbeta primers. Here immunoSEQ multiplex PCR was the method, and the copy in TCRdb shows in-frame clones only, minus some. Among 100,000 to 140,000 clones listed, 70% to 85% were seen once. Material: PBMCs. Receptors were obtained from a male donor in good health and CMV-seronegative.

CDR3 in amino acids: CASSLTGQNQETQYF. The CDR3 coding sequence is TGCGCCAGCAGCTTAACAGGACAGAACCAAGAGACCCAGTACTTC. The rearrangement uses TRBV5-1 and TRBJ2-5; maybe TRBD1 (6 bases). This CDR3 comprises 15 residues. In germline, CDR1 is SGHRS, CDR2 YFSETQ. V lost 2 bases and J 0 bases, leaving 11 bases between the germline ends.

This rearrangement joins TRBV19 to TRBJ1-5; D may be TRBD1 (6 bases). The CDR3 has 14 residues. Per germline, CDR1 LNHDA and CDR2 SQIVND (reference sequence). Trimming removed 7 bases from V and 6 bases from J, with 16 bases in between. CDR3 residues: CASIGTHLSQPQHF. Written as DNA, the CDR3 is TGTGCCAGTATTGGGACACACCTTTCTCAGCCCCAGCATTTT.

The CDR3 loop is CSVWDNSYEQYF. CDR3 coding DNA: TGCAGCGTTTGGGACAACTCCTACGAGCAGTACTTC. The chain employs TRBV29-1 and TRBJ2-7; D might be TRBD1 (6 bases). CDR1 and CDR2 (germline): SQVTM, ANQGSEA. The CDR3 runs to 12 residues. Between the trimmed V and J ends, which lost 5 bases and 0 bases, there was a span of 8 bases.

The V gene is TRBV6-1, the J gene TRBJ2-7; the D is unclear. Between the trimmed V and J ends, which lost 3 bases and 3 bases, there was a span of 3 bases. The germline V gene has CDR1 MNHNS and CDR2 SASEGT. The CDR3 consists of 11 residues. The CDR3 sequence is CASSDYYEQYF. The DNA of the CDR3 is TGTGCCAGCAGTGATTACTACGAGCAGTACTTC.

The chain combines TRBV29-1 with TRBJ2-7; 7 positions agree with TRBD1. This CDR3 region has 16 residues. V was pared by 6 bases and J by 4 bases, with 18 bases of the junction left unmatched. Germline CDR1 SQVTM, CDR2 ANQGSEA. This CDR3 is CSVPQGMLYTSYEQYF. Written as DNA, the CDR3 is TGCAGCGTGCCACAGGGGATGCTCTATACCTCATACGAGCAGTACTTC.

Concerning this clone: This CDR3 fails to terminate in the conserved phenylalanine or tryptophan, so it likely reflects a read error. This rearrangement joins TRBV18 to TRBJ1-3; tentative D call: TRBD1 (6 bases). CDR1 is KGHSH and CDR2 is LQKENI in the germline V gene. The CDR3 is made up of 15 amino acids. Between the trimmed V and J ends, which lost 4 bases and 4 bases, there was a span of 14 bases. CDR3 loop: CASSQGQISGNTIYV. The CDR3, as DNA: TGTGCCAGCTCACAAGGACAGATTTCAGGAAACACCATATATGTT.

This chain uses TRBV10-1 with TRBJ2-1; 12 nucleotides match TRBD1. Per the germline V gene, CDR1 is WNHNN and CDR2 is SYGVQD (reference sequence). The trim removed 7 bases at V and 10 bases at J, leaving 8 bases unmatched. This CDR3 is 14 amino acids long. The CDR3 spells CASNRDRGRSEQFF. The CDR3 region has the DNA TGCGCCAGCAACCGGGACAGGGGGCGGTCGGAGCAGTTCTTC.

The chain joins TRBV2 to TRBJ2-7; 11 nucleotides match TRBD1. This CDR3 contains 15 residues. CDR1 SNHLY and CDR2 FYNNEI come from the germline V gene. Losses at the gene ends were 4 bases for V and 6 bases for J; bases not matched to a gene: 8. For the CDR3, the DNA is TGTGCCAGCAGTGGGACCGGGACAGGGGGTTCCGAGCAGTACTTC. It specifies CASSGTGTGGSEQYF.

This clone was seen a single time. This chain links TRBV28 with TRBJ2-1; the match to TRBD2 covers 9 bases. This CDR3 has 18 amino acids. The V segment lost 4 bases and the J segment 0 bases; nucleotides outside the gene matches: 10. The germline V gene has CDR1 MDHEN and CDR2 SYDVKM. CDR3 protein: CASSSTGTSWSSYNEQFF. The DNA for the CDR3 is TGTGCCAGCAGTTCCACCGGGACTAGCTGGAGCTCCTACAATGAGCAGTTCTTC.

V gene TRBV6-5 combines with J gene TRBJ2-4, with D perhaps matching TRBD1 (6 bases). Germline-derived CDR1 and CDR2 are MNHEY and SVGAGI. The CDR3 extends over 15 amino acids. The germline V and J ends were trimmed by 2 bases and 6 bases, with 14 bases remaining between them. The CDR3 reads CASSYLRQGRNIQYF. The CDR3 DNA follows: TGTGCCAGCAGTTACCTCCGGCAGGGGCGAAACATTCAGTACTTC.

V gene TRBV4-2 combines with J gene TRBJ2-7; TRBD1 matches 10 bases. The CDR3 length is 16 residues. The germline V gene encodes CDR1 LGHNA and CDR2 YNFKEQ. The junction had 8 bases not matched to a gene; V was cut back by 2 bases and J by 4 bases. The chain's CDR3 is CASSQSWGQGFYEQYF. DNA for the CDR3: TGTGCCAGCAGCCAATCCTGGGGACAGGGGTTTTACGAGCAGTACTTC.

This chain connects TRBV30 to TRBJ2-3, with D tentatively TRBD2 (6 bases). The CDR3 totals 14 residues. V dropped 0 bases and J dropped 0 bases, with 7 bases sitting between them. CDR1 and CDR2 (germline): GTSNPN, SVGIG (reference sequence). CDR3 nucleotides: TGTGCCTGGAGTGTAGGAGGGAGCACAGATACGCAGTATTTT. This gives the protein CAWSVGGSTDTQYF.

The J gene is TRBJ1-6, the V gene TRBV5-1; 7 nucleotides match TRBD1. Losses at the gene ends were 4 bases for V and 8 bases for J; bases not matched to a gene: 6. Germline-derived CDR1 and CDR2 are SGHRS and YFSETQ. The CDR3 totals 14 residues. The CDR3 reads CASSRTGQDSPLHF. For the CDR3, the DNA is TGCGCCAGCAGCCGAACCGGACAGGATTCACCCCTCCACTTT. The variable domain in full, with the rest retrieved from reference TRBV5-1 and TRBJ1-6, is KAGVTQTPRYLIKTRGQQVTLSCSPISGHRSVSWYQQTPGQGLQFLFEYFSETQRNKGNFPGRFSGRQFSNSRSEMNVSTLELGDSALYLCASSRTGQDSPLHFGNGTRLTVT.

The chain joins TRBV7-2 to TRBJ2-3; 7 bases match TRBD2. CDR1 and CDR2 (germline): SGHTA, FQGNSA. The V gene end was trimmed by 10 bases and the J gene end by 4 bases; junction bases not matched to a gene: 11. The CDR3 sequence is 14 residues long. The CDR3 sequence: CATQRDLAADTQYF. CDR3 coding DNA: TGTGCCACCCAGCGGGACCTCGCAGCAGATACGCAGTATTTT.

The V gene is TRBV18, the J gene TRBJ2-1; D is uncertain. Trimming cost V 3 bases and J 8 bases, with 11 bases left between them. CDR1 is KGHSH and CDR2 is LQKENI in the germline V gene. This CDR3 is 13 amino acids long. The CDR3 DNA reads TGTGCCAGCTCACCGATTAGCTTCTATGAGCAGTTCTTC. It translates to CASSPISFYEQFF.

The chain uses TRBV7-8 and TRBJ1-1, with a tentative D call TRBD1 (5 bases). CDR3 size: 15 residues. The V and J ends lost 1 base and 8 bases respectively, with 17 bases between them. CDR1 is SGHVS and CDR2 is FQNEAQ in the germline V gene. CDR3 loop: CASSLDGVGAGEAFF. The CDR3 DNA sequence: TGTGCCAGCAGCTTAGACGGCGTGGGCGCAGGGGAAGCTTTCTTT.

This clone has just a few counts. This chain joins TRBV28 and TRBJ1-1, with a tentative D call TRBD1 (6 bases). The V gene lost 5 bases and the J gene lost 4 bases, with 17 bases spanning the gap. CDR1 and CDR2 from the germline V gene are MDHEN and SYDVKM. The CDR3 length is 15 residues. The CDR3 region is CASSPSRGLGTEAFF. The CDR3 nucleotides read TGTGCCAGCAGTCCCTCCAGGGGTTTGGGCACTGAAGCTTTCTTT.

This CDR3 reads CASSLAGESYNEQFF. The CDR3 nucleotides are TGCGCCAGCAGCTTGGCGGGAGAATCCTACAATGAGCAGTTCTTC. The J gene is TRBJ2-1, the V gene TRBV5-1; D is perhaps TRBD2 (6 bases). CDR1 is SGHRS and CDR2 is YFSETQ in the germline V gene. V was cut by 0 bases and J by 1 base, with 8 bases left in between. This CDR3 is 15 amino acids long.

This clone was found once. This chain links TRBV6-5 with TRBJ2-7, with 7 nucleotides matching TRBD1. V dropped 0 bases and J dropped 2; count of bases not matched to a gene: 7. The germline CDR1 and CDR2 sequences are MNHEY and SVGAGI. This CDR3 is 16 amino acids long. CDR3 DNA sequence: TGTGCCAGCAGTTACTCGCAAGACAGGGTGACCTACGAGCAGTACTTC. As protein: CASSYSQDRVTYEQYF.

The genes are TRBV9 and TRBJ2-7; 8 nucleotides agree with TRBD1. Trimming removed 3 bases from V and 4 bases from J; junction bases left unmatched: 3. This CDR3 contains 13 residues. The germline gives CDR1 SGDLS, CDR2 YYNGEE. Here the CDR3 reads CASSAGGEYEQYF. The DNA for the CDR3 is TGTGCCAGCAGCGCAGGGGGCGAGTACGAGCAGTACTTC.